The sequence of this T cell receptor (beta chain) was determined in a study of cytomegalovirus exposure and HLA in healthy donors. Study-level results: The authors listed around 150 TCR beta chains as cytomegalovirus-associated.

Profiled with immunoSEQ multiplex PCR; TCRdb holds only in-frame clones, not every one. The data contain roughly 90,000 clones, 90% to 95% of them singletons. CDR1 and CDR2 (germline): SGHRS, YFSETQ. Trimming shortened V by 1 base and J by 8 bases, and 21 bases separated the two germline ends. The CDR3 totals 16 residues. Remarks on this clone: Its antigen is undetermined.

V and J are TRBV5-1 and TRBJ2-5, with D perhaps TRBD1 (5 bases). This TCR was recovered from a woman in her 30s in good health and CMV-seropositive. The sample comprised PBMCs. As DNA, the CDR3 is TGCGCCAGCAGCTTGACAGGTGGCGGCGCGGCTATTACCCAGTACTTC. Protein product: CASSLTGGGAAITQYF.